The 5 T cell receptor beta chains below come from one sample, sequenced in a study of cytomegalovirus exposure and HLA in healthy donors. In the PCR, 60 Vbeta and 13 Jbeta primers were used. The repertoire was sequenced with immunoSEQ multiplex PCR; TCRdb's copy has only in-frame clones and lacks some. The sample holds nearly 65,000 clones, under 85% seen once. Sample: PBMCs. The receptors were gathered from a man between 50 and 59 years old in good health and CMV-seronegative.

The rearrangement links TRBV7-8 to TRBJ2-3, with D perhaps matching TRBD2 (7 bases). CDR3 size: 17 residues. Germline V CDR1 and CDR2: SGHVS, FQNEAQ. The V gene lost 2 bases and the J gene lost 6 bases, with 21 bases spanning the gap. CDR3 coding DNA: TGTGCCAGCAGCTTAAAGGGTGCGCGGGGGCGCTCGGATACGCAGTATTTT. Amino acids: CASSLKGARGRSDTQYF. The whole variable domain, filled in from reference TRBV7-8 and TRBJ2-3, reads GAGVSQSPRYKVAKRGQDVALRCDPISGHVSLFWYQQALGQGPEFLTYFQNEAQLDKSGLPSDRFFAERPEGSVSTLKIQRTQQEDSAVYLCASSLKGARGRSDTQYFGPGTRLTVL.

The CDR3 sequence is CASSSLAGLNTGELFF. The CDR3 DNA is TGTGCCAGCAGTTCCCTAGCGGGGCTAAACACCGGGGAGCTGTTTTTT. The chain employs TRBV27 and TRBJ2-2; TRBD2 matches 9 bases. Germline assignment: CDR1 MNHEY and CDR2 SMNVEV (reference sequence). J lost 2 bases, V lost 4 bases, and 5 bases had no gene match. The CDR3 has 16 amino acids.

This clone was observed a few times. This chain's CDR3 is CASSLGATGELFF. The CDR3 bases are TGTGCCAGCAGCTTGGGGGCCACCGGGGAGCTGTTTTTT. The rearrangement links TRBV5-6 to TRBJ2-2; D gene ambiguous. The CDR3 length is 13 residues. Trimming pared 0 bases from V and 4 bases from J, leaving 4 bases between. The V gene's germline CDR1 is SGHDT and CDR2 YYEEEE.

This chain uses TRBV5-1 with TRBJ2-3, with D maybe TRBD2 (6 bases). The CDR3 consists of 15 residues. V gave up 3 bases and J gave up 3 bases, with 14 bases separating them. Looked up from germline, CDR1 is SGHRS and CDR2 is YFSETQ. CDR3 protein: CASSSRSRGTDTQYF. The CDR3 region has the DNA TGCGCCAGCAGCTCCCGGTCACGGGGGACAGATACGCAGTATTTT.

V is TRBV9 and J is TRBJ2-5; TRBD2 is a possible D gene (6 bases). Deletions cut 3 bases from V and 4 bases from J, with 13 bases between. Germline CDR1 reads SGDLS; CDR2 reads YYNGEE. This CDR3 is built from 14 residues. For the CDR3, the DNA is TGTGCCAGCAGCGCCACCCAGGGAGGAGAGACCCAGTACTTC. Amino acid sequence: CASSATQGGETQYF. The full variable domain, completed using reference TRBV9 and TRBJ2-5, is DSGVTQTPKHLITATGQRVTLRCSPRSGDLSVYWYQQSLDQGLQFLIQYYNGEERAKGNILERFSAQQFPDLHSELNLSSLELGDSALYFCASSATQGGETQYFGPGTRLLVL.